These 10 T cell receptor beta chains were sequenced from one sample in a study of cytomegalovirus exposure and HLA in healthy donors. The PCR used 60 Vbeta and 13 Jbeta primers. TCRdb's table, derived via immunoSEQ multiplex PCR, lists solely in-frame clones and lacks some. Of about 110,000 clones listed, roughly 70% are singletons. The material sequenced was PBMCs. All receptors derive from a man aged 25 to 40 in good health and CMV-seropositive.

The chain employs TRBV5-1 and TRBJ2-7; 10 nucleotides agree with TRBD2. J was trimmed by 2 bases and V by 0 bases; bases with no gene match: 2. CDR1 is SGHRS, CDR2 YFSETQ, per germline. CDR3 length: 15 residues. The CDR3 sequence is CASSLELAGPYEQYV. The CDR3 region has the DNA TGCGCCAGCAGCTTGGAACTAGCGGGACCCTACGAGCAGTACGTC.

The chain employs TRBV29-1 and TRBJ2-1; 10 bases map to TRBD2. In germline, CDR1 is SQVTM, CDR2 ANQGSEA. With V trimmed by 1 base and J by 1 base, 4 bases remained unmatched. The CDR3 runs 16 residues. This chain's CDR3 is CSVEAEREGSYNEQFF. The CDR3 nucleotides read TGCAGCGTTGAAGCGGAGCGGGAGGGGTCCTACAATGAGCAGTTCTTC.

This clone was found a few times. CDR3 in amino acids: CASSSHRGQTEAFF. The CDR3 nucleotides read TGTGCCAGCAGCTCACACAGGGGGCAGACTGAAGCTTTCTTT. The chain uses TRBV11-1 and TRBJ1-1; 9 positions match TRBD1. Trimming took 4 bases from V and 5 from J; bases not matched to a gene: 5. The length of the CDR3 is 14 residues. In germline, CDR1 is SGHAT, CDR2 FQDESV (reference sequence).

The rearrangement joins TRBV6-6 to TRBJ2-7; no reliable D call. V was clipped by 5 bases and J by 0 bases, with 11 bases between them. The CDR3 is 14 residues long. Germline lookup yields CDR1 MNHNY and CDR2 SVGAGI (reference sequence). CDR3 DNA: TGTGCCAGCAGTCAAAACAGTAACTCCTACGAGCAGTACTTC. Amino acid sequence: CASSQNSNSYEQYF.

The rearrangement links TRBV9 to TRBJ2-7; D might be TRBD2 (5 bases). V shed 4 bases and J shed 3 bases, with 11 bases lying between them. Germline assignment: CDR1 SGDLS and CDR2 YYNGEE. The CDR3 is 13 amino acids. In DNA form, the CDR3 reads TGTGCCAGCAGCCCCCGGGGTGACTACGAGCAGTACTTC. This gives the protein CASSPRGDYEQYF.

In its sample, this clone is medium-sized. CDR3 coding DNA: TGTGCCTTGCAGGGCTCCTACGAGCAGTACTTC. This encodes CALQGSYEQYF. The V call is TRBV30, the J call TRBJ2-7, with a possible D match to TRBD1 (5 bases). Germline assignment: CDR1 GTSNPN and CDR2 SVGIG (reference sequence). V lost 7 bases and J 0 bases, leaving 7 bases between the germline ends. The CDR3 has 11 amino acids. Based on the CDR3 plus reference TRBV30 and TRBJ2-7, the full variable domain is SQTIHQWPATLVQPVGSPLSLECTVEGTSNPNLYWYRQAAGRGLQLLFYSVGIGQISSEVPQNLSASRPQDRQFILSSKKLLLSDSGFYLCALQGSYEQYFGPGTRLTVT.

The chain recombines TRBV5-4 with TRBJ2-3; a weak D match, TRBD2 (6 bases). V lost 5 bases and J 0 bases, leaving 16 bases between the germline ends. CDR3 length: 16 residues. Germline V CDR1 and CDR2: SGHNT, YYREEE (reference sequence). CDR3 region: CASRPFRGYSTDTQYF. Written as DNA, the CDR3 is TGTGCCAGCAGACCCTTCCGGGGGTATAGCACAGATACGCAGTATTTT. Full variable domain (outside the CDR3, taken from reference TRBV5-4 and TRBJ2-3): ETGVTQSPTHLIKTRGQQVTLRCSSQSGHNTVSWYQQALGQGPQFIFQYYREEENGRGNFPPRFSGLQFPNYSSELNVNALELDDSALYLCASRPFRGYSTDTQYFGPGTRLTVL.

V is TRBV18 and J is TRBJ2-7; D possibly corresponds to TRBD2 (6 bases). V dropped 3 bases and J dropped 7 bases, with 13 bases sitting between them. Germline loops: CDR1 KGHSH, CDR2 LQKENI. The CDR3 totals 13 residues. The DNA of the CDR3 is TGTGCCAGCTCACCCCTTAGCGGAGGGGAGCAGTACGTC. Protein sequence: CASSPLSGGEQYV.

In its sample, this clone was seen a few times. This chain connects TRBV18 to TRBJ1-1; D gene uncertain. The CDR3 has 14 amino acids. Between the trimmed V and J ends, which lost 0 bases and 2 bases, there was a span of 7 bases. CDR1 and CDR2 from the germline V gene are KGHSH and LQKENI. As DNA, the CDR3 is TGTGCCAGCTCACCACCGTCAATTAACACTGAAGCTTTCTTT. Translated: CASSPPSINTEAFF.

The chain joins TRBV27 to TRBJ1-1, with 8 bases that match TRBD1. CDR1 and CDR2 (germline): MNHEY, SMNVEV (reference sequence). V lost 3 bases to trimming and J lost 7 bases; unmatched junction nucleotides: 7. The CDR3 totals 14 residues. CDR3 nucleotides: TGTGCCAGCAGTTTCTTACAGGGGGGTGGTGAAGCTTTCTTT. This sequence encodes CASSFLQGGGEAFF.